One sample yielded the 17 T cell receptor beta chains listed below, sequenced in a study of T-cell reconstitution after alpha-beta-depleted transplantation in children. Unique molecular identifiers were used in preparing the TCRbeta library. One entry per CDR3 protein, called by TCRdb with MiXCR from the PCR reads. The sample gives roughly 100,000 distinct CDR3 sequences, 6% to 9% of which show up once; 16% is in the top ten. The specimen was PBMCs, collected before TCRalphabeta/CD19-depleted stem cell transplant. Every receptor here comes from a boy aged 2-15 years with acute lymphoblastic leukemia, due to receive a stem cell transplant.

This clonotype was counted a few times. The gene calls are TRBV20-1 and TRBJ2-2, with 8 bases matching TRBD1. Per the germline V gene, CDR1 is DFQATT and CDR2 is SNEGSKA (reference sequence). CDR3 length equals 14 residues. Losses at the gene ends were 3 bases for V and 7 bases for J; bases not matched to a gene: 7. CDR3 in DNA: TGCAGTGCTAGGATTCAGGGGGCGGGCGGGGAGCTGTTTTTT. Encoded protein: CSARIQGAGGELFF.

The chain has TRBV19 and TRBJ1-5, with D unresolved. CDR1 is LNHDA, CDR2 SQIVND, per germline (reference sequence). The CDR3 spans 13 residues. Trimming took 6 bases from V and 3 from J, leaving 9 bases between them. This CDR3 is CASSGQNNQPQHF. DNA for the CDR3: TGTGCCAGTAGCGGTCAGAACAATCAGCCCCAGCATTTT.

This clonotype has a handful of counts. The rearrangement uses TRBV27 and TRBJ1-6; the D is unclear. The CDR3 runs to 18 residues. V lost 2 bases and J 3 bases, leaving 17 bases between the germline ends. Germline-derived CDR1 and CDR2 are MNHEY and SMNVEV (reference sequence). CDR3 nucleotides: TGTGCCAGCAGTTTAGGGCAAGTCGGACCGTTCTATAATTCACCCCTCCACTTT. Its translation is CASSLGQVGPFYNSPLHF.

There are many counts of this clonotype. The chain uses TRBV5-1 and TRBJ2-3; either TRBD1 or TRBD2 may supply D (5 bases each). Germline assignment: CDR1 SGHRS and CDR2 YFSETQ. V lost 7 bases and J 0 bases, leaving 15 bases between the germline ends. The CDR3 loop spans 15 amino acids. CDR3 in DNA: TGCGCCAGCTACCAGAGGGACGTTAGCACAGATACGCAGTATTTT. Protein product: CASYQRDVSTDTQYF.

V usage is TRBV6-5 and J usage is TRBJ2-3; 9 bases match TRBD2. This CDR3 has 16 amino acids. Germline CDR1 MNHEY, CDR2 SVGAGI. After removal of 5 bases from V and 5 bases from J, the junction contained 11 bases not matched to a gene. In DNA, the CDR3 is TGTGCCAGCAGTCCCCTGGCGGGGGGGCCGGGAGATACGCAGTATTTT. Its protein product is CASSPLAGGPGDTQYF.

V and J are TRBV4-2 and TRBJ1-4; D perhaps matches TRBD1 (5 bases). The CDR3 covers 14 residues. The V and J ends lost 6 bases and 0 bases respectively, with 8 bases between them. CDR1 and CDR2 from the germline V gene are LGHNA and YNFKEQ. The CDR3 region has the DNA TGTGCCAGCAGTCGGGGACCAACTAATGAAAAACTGTTTTTT. It translates to CASSRGPTNEKLFF.

The table lists this clonotype with many counts. The chain has TRBV7-9 and TRBJ2-1; TRBD2 is a possible D gene (6 bases). Germline values: CDR1 SEHNR, CDR2 FQNEAQ (reference sequence). Trimming pared 2 bases from V and 3 bases from J, leaving 14 bases between. The CDR3 totals 16 residues. The CDR3 DNA reads TGTGCCAGCAGCTTAAGGTCGGGGGAAAACTACAATGAGCAGTTCTTC. This gives the protein CASSLRSGENYNEQFF.

This clonotype was counted many times. The V gene is TRBV27, the J gene TRBJ2-5, with a tentative D call TRBD2 (5 bases). The CDR3 extends over 14 amino acids. Germline loops: CDR1 MNHEY, CDR2 SMNVEV (reference sequence). V was cut by 4 bases and J by 3 bases, with 12 bases left in between. Written as DNA, the CDR3 is TGTGCCAGCAGTTACCTCGGTAGCGAAGAGACCCAGTACTTC. Protein product: CASSYLGSEETQYF.

V usage is TRBV20-1 and J usage is TRBJ2-5; a possible D gene is TRBD2 (7 bases). CDR1 and CDR2 from the germline V gene are DFQATT and SNEGSKA (reference sequence). This CDR3 contains 13 residues. CDR3 coding DNA: TGCGGCCCAAGGGGGGGCTCCCAAGAGACCCAGTACTTC. Protein product: CGPRGGSQETQYF.

This clonotype was observed many times. The chain has TRBV5-1 and TRBJ2-7; D call uncertain. The CDR3 sequence is 14 residues long. The germline CDR1 and CDR2 sequences are SGHRS and YFSETQ. Trimming took 0 bases from V and 0 from J, leaving 7 bases between them. The CDR3 DNA reads TGCGCCAGCAGCTTGGAAGGGAACTCCTACGAGCAGTACTTC. As protein: CASSLEGNSYEQYF.

This clonotype ranks as medium-sized. This chain uses TRBV6-1 with TRBJ2-7; D might be TRBD2 (6 bases). With 3 bases removed from V and 7 bases from J, the gap between germline ends came to 16 bases. CDR1 and CDR2 (germline): MNHNS, SASEGT. The CDR3 runs 14 residues. CDR3 nucleotide sequence: TGTGCCAGCAGTGACTTATCGGGCGGGGTTGAGCAGTACTTC. Encoded protein: CASSDLSGGVEQYF.

Only a few counts were recorded for this clonotype. V and J are TRBV20-1 and TRBJ2-1; D not certain. Deletions cut 3 bases from V and 4 bases from J, with 10 bases between. The CDR3 sequence is 13 residues long. Germline CDR1 DFQATT, CDR2 SNEGSKA (reference sequence). CDR3 in amino acids: CSASKTDYNEQFF. CDR3 nucleotides: TGCAGTGCTAGCAAGACTGATTACAATGAGCAGTTCTTC.

The gene calls are TRBV6-5 and TRBJ2-1; weak D call: TRBD1 (7 bases). V gave up 2 bases and J gave up 4 bases, with 18 bases separating them. CDR1 is MNHEY and CDR2 is SVGAGI in the germline V gene. This CDR3 region has 17 residues. The CDR3 nucleotides are TGTGCCAGCAGTTACCGCCATGGGCCAGGGGGGTACAATGAGCAGTTCTTC. It specifies CASSYRHGPGGYNEQFF.

There are a few counts of this clonotype. The chain is built from TRBV5-1 and TRBJ2-3, with D uncertain. Deletions cut 0 bases from V and 0 bases from J, with 5 bases between. Germline assignment: CDR1 SGHRS and CDR2 YFSETQ. This CDR3 is built from 14 residues. The CDR3 sequence: CASSLVDSTDTQYF. The CDR3, as DNA: TGCGCCAGCAGCTTGGTGGATAGCACAGATACGCAGTATTTT.

A word on this clonotype: A read error may explain this, as a much larger clone is one base away. As the CDR3 is not closed by the conserved phenylalanine or tryptophan, this likely results from a read error. The rearrangement uses TRBV20-1 and TRBJ2-2; perhaps TRBD1 as D (6 bases). CDR1 and CDR2 from the germline V gene are DFQATT and SNEGSKA (reference sequence). This CDR3 comprises 12 residues. V was trimmed by 5 bases and J by 6 bases, leaving 10 bases between them. The chain's CDR3 is CSAVHRAGELFL. DNA of the CDR3: TGCAGTGCTGTCCACAGGGCCGGGGAGCTGTTTCTT.

This clonotype was detected ten times or more. The chain combines TRBV5-1 with TRBJ1-1, with TRBD1 matching over 7 bases. The V gene's germline CDR1 is SGHRS and CDR2 YFSETQ. V gave up 5 bases and J gave up 8 bases; unmatched junction bases: 15. CDR3 length: 15 amino acids. The CDR3 nucleotides read TGCGCCAGCAGGGGCGAGGGGCTGGCGGGACAGGAAGCTTTCTTT. Translated, it gives CASRGEGLAGQEAFF.

A remark on this clonotype: One end of the junction is discordant with germline, which a read error may explain. The rearrangement joins TRBV3-1 to TRBJ2-5, with 8 bases fitting TRBD2. The CDR3 has 18 amino acids. Germline lookup yields CDR1 LGHDT and CDR2 YNNKEL (reference sequence). CDR3 DNA sequence: TGTGCCTGCAGCCAAGAGACTATGGAATTAGCGGGGTCGGAGACCCAGTACTTC. Translated: CACSQETMELAGSETQYF.